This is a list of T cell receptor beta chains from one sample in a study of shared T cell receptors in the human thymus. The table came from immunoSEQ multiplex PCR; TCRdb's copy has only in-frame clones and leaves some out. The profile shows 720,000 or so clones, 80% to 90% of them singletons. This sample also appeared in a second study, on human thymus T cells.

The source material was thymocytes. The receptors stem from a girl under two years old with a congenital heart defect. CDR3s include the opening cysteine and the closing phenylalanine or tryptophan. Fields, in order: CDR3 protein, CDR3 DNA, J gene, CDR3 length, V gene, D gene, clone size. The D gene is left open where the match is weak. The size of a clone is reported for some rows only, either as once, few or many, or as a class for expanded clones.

CDR3 protein: CASSAGDPPQGLAGNTIYF; CDR3 DNA: TGTGCCAGCAGCGCCGGAGACCCCCCTCAGGGTTTAGCTGGAAACACCATATATTTT; J gene: TRBJ1-3; CDR3 length: 19; V gene: TRBV9; D gene: NA; clone size: NA
CDR3 protein: CASSQDGGLAGGNEYNEQFF; CDR3 DNA: TGCGCCAGCAGCCAAGATGGAGGCCTAGCGGGGGGGAATGAGTACAATGAGCAGTTCTTC; J gene: TRBJ2-1; CDR3 length: 20; V gene: TRBV4-1; D gene: TRBD2; clone size: few
CDR3 protein: CASSQDRQGADYGYTF; CDR3 DNA: TGCGCCAGCAGCCAAGACAGACAGGGGGCCGACTATGGCTACACCTTC; J gene: TRBJ1-2; CDR3 length: 16; V gene: TRBV4-1; D gene: TRBD1; clone size: NA
CDR3 protein: CSVLHGGEKLFF; CDR3 DNA: TGCAGCGTTCTTCACGGCGGTGAAAAACTGTTTTTT; J gene: TRBJ1-4; CDR3 length: 12; V gene: TRBV29-1; D gene: NA; clone size: once
CDR3 protein: CASSADRTGRDEKLFF; CDR3 DNA: TGTGCCAGCAGTGCCGACCGGACAGGGAGGGATGAAAAACTGTTTTTT; J gene: TRBJ1-4; CDR3 length: 16; V gene: TRBV2; D gene: TRBD1; clone size: NA
CDR3 protein: CASSLASGRGFSYEQYF; CDR3 DNA: TGCGCCAGCAGCTTAGCCTCAGGCAGGGGGTTCTCCTACGAGCAGTACTTC; J gene: TRBJ2-7; CDR3 length: 17; V gene: TRBV5-1; D gene: TRBD1; clone size: NA
CDR3 protein: CASRLYRDRGHEQYF; CDR3 DNA: TGTGCCAGCAGATTATACCGGGACAGGGGGCACGAGCAGTACTTC; J gene: TRBJ2-7; CDR3 length: 15; V gene: TRBV6-5; D gene: TRBD1; clone size: NA
CDR3 protein: CATSTHNNTGELFF; CDR3 DNA: TGTGCCACCAGCACCCACAACAACACCGGGGAGCTGTTTTTT; J gene: TRBJ2-2; CDR3 length: 14; V gene: TRBV15; D gene: NA; clone size: once
CDR3 protein: CASSLINSPLHF; CDR3 DNA: TGTGCCAGCAGCCTTATTAATTCACCCCTCCACTTT; J gene: TRBJ1-6; CDR3 length: 12; V gene: TRBV7-8; D gene: NA; clone size: NA
CDR3 protein: CASSDSTGATDTQYF; CDR3 DNA: TGTGCCAGCAGTGACTCGACAGGGGCGACAGATACGCAGTATTTT; J gene: TRBJ2-3; CDR3 length: 15; V gene: TRBV2; D gene: TRBD1; clone size: NA
CDR3 protein: CASSVGGTFEKLFF; CDR3 DNA: TGTGCCAGCAGCGTAGGGGGGACTTTCGAAAAACTGTTTTTT; J gene: TRBJ1-4; CDR3 length: 14; V gene: TRBV9; D gene: NA; clone size: NA
CDR3 protein: CASSQRGPGQGFYGYTF; CDR3 DNA: TGCGCCAGCAGTCAGAGGGGACCGGGACAGGGGTTCTATGGCTACACCTTC; J gene: TRBJ1-2; CDR3 length: 17; V gene: TRBV4-1; D gene: TRBD1; clone size: NA
CDR3 protein: CASTRTSFWSYEQYF; CDR3 DNA: TGTGCCAGCACCCGTACTAGCTTTTGGTCCTACGAGCAGTACTTC; J gene: TRBJ2-7; CDR3 length: 15; V gene: TRBV6-5; D gene: NA; clone size: once
CDR3 protein: CASSLIRGSRDYEQYF; CDR3 DNA: TGTGCCAGCAGTTTGATCAGGGGGTCGAGGGACTACGAGCAGTACTTC; J gene: TRBJ2-7; CDR3 length: 16; V gene: TRBV28; D gene: TRBD1; clone size: NA
CDR3 protein: CASSIRSGGRTEAFF; CDR3 DNA: TGTGCCAGCAGTATCCGCTCAGGGGGTCGCACTGAAGCTTTCTTT; J gene: TRBJ1-1; CDR3 length: 15; V gene: TRBV27; D gene: TRBD1; clone size: NA
CDR3 protein: CASSSRQGGDNSPLHF; CDR3 DNA: TGTGCCAGCAGTTCGCGACAGGGGGGCGATAATTCACCCCTCCACTTT; J gene: TRBJ1-6; CDR3 length: 16; V gene: TRBV27; D gene: TRBD1; clone size: NA
CDR3 protein: CASSETAGGPQHF; CDR3 DNA: TGCGCCAGCAGTGAGACAGCGGGCGGGCCCCAGCATTTT; J gene: TRBJ1-5; CDR3 length: 13; V gene: TRBV10-1; D gene: NA; clone size: NA
CDR3 protein: CASSESLSTEAFF; CDR3 DNA: TGTGCCAGCAGTGAATCTCTTAGCACTGAAGCTTTCTTT; J gene: TRBJ1-1; CDR3 length: 13; V gene: TRBV6-4; D gene: NA; clone size: NA
CDR3 protein: CSVEGGRGNGHEQFF; CDR3 DNA: TGCAGCGTTGAAGGAGGCAGGGGAAATGGGCATGAGCAGTTCTTC; J gene: TRBJ2-1; CDR3 length: 15; V gene: TRBV29-1; D gene: NA; clone size: NA
CDR3 protein: CAISEETGGELFF; CDR3 DNA: TGTGCCATCAGTGAGGAGACAGGTGGGGAGCTGTTTTTT; J gene: TRBJ2-2; CDR3 length: 13; V gene: TRBV10-3; D gene: NA; clone size: NA
CDR3 protein: CASSSDTF; CDR3 DNA: TGTGCCAGCAGCTCGGACACCTTC; J gene: TRBJ1-2; CDR3 length: 8; V gene: TRBV7-2; D gene: NA; clone size: NA
CDR3 protein: CASSQGVAGGPMETQYF; CDR3 DNA: TGTGCCAGCAGCCAAGGAGTGGCGGGGGGGCCGATGGAGACCCAGTACTTC; J gene: TRBJ2-5; CDR3 length: 17; V gene: TRBV14; D gene: TRBD2; clone size: NA
CDR3 protein: CASSERLGFPRTEMNTEAFF; CDR3 DNA: TGTGCCAGCAGTGAACGATTGGGTTTTCCGAGGACAGAAATGAACACTGAAGCTTTCTTT; J gene: TRBJ1-1; CDR3 length: 20; V gene: TRBV6-1; D gene: NA; clone size: NA
CDR3 protein: CASSVEGTGEPGNTIYF; CDR3 DNA: TGTGCCAGCAGCGTAGAGGGGACAGGGGAGCCTGGAAACACCATATATTTT; J gene: TRBJ1-3; CDR3 length: 17; V gene: TRBV9; D gene: TRBD1; clone size: NA
CDR3 protein: CASSLRQGNTEAFF; CDR3 DNA: TGTGCCAGCAGCTTAAGACAGGGGAACACTGAAGCTTTCTTT; J gene: TRBJ1-1; CDR3 length: 14; V gene: TRBV7-9; D gene: TRBD1; clone size: NA
CDR3 protein: CASSIGWSGPGVGETQYF; CDR3 DNA: TGTGCCAGCTCGATAGGCTGGAGCGGACCCGGCGTGGGAGAGACCCAGTACTTC; J gene: TRBJ2-5; CDR3 length: 18; V gene: TRBV18; D gene: NA; clone size: NA
CDR3 protein: CASRSEESYEQYF; CDR3 DNA: TGTGCCAGCAGGTCAGAAGAATCCTACGAGCAGTACTTC; J gene: TRBJ2-7; CDR3 length: 13; V gene: TRBV7-6; D gene: NA; clone size: NA
CDR3 protein: CASSFSSGANVLTF; CDR3 DNA: TGTGCCAGCAGCTTTAGCTCTGGGGCCAACGTCCTGACTTTC; J gene: TRBJ2-6; CDR3 length: 14; V gene: TRBV5-4; D gene: NA; clone size: few
CDR3 protein: CASSEPHIYRVGNCSGNTIYF; CDR3 DNA: TGTGCCAGCAGTGAACCACACATTTACAGGGTCGGAAATTGCTCTGGAAACACCATATATTTT; J gene: TRBJ1-3; CDR3 length: 21; V gene: TRBV2; D gene: NA; clone size: NA
CDR3 protein: CASSSDSSYGYTF; CDR3 DNA: TGTGCCAGCAGCTCGGACAGTTCTTATGGCTACACCTTC; J gene: TRBJ1-2; CDR3 length: 13; V gene: TRBV11-2; D gene: NA; clone size: NA
CDR3 protein: CASSLAVRPNYGYTF; CDR3 DNA: TGTGCCAGCAGCTTGGCCGTCAGGCCCAACTATGGCTACACCTTC; J gene: TRBJ1-2; CDR3 length: 15; V gene: TRBV5-4; D gene: NA; clone size: NA
CDR3 protein: CASSPRSLSGANVLTF; CDR3 DNA: TGTGCCAGCAGCCCGCGGTCCCTATCTGGGGCCAACGTCCTGACTTTC; J gene: TRBJ2-6; CDR3 length: 16; V gene: TRBV7-8; D gene: NA; clone size: NA
CDR3 protein: CASGHPISNQPQHF; CDR3 DNA: TGTGCTAGTGGCCATCCCATTAGCAATCAGCCCCAGCATTTT; J gene: TRBJ1-5; CDR3 length: 14; V gene: TRBV12-5; D gene: NA; clone size: NA
CDR3 protein: CASSKEGQGAEGYTF; CDR3 DNA: TGTGCCAGCAGCAAAGAAGGACAGGGGGCGGAGGGCTACACCTTC; J gene: TRBJ1-2; CDR3 length: 15; V gene: TRBV21-1; D gene: NA; clone size: few
CDR3 protein: CASSFRPPPPGGNTEAFF; CDR3 DNA: TGTGCCAGCAGCTTCCGACCCCCGCCGCCAGGGGGCAATACTGAAGCTTTCTTT; J gene: TRBJ1-1; CDR3 length: 18; V gene: TRBV5-6; D gene: TRBD1; clone size: NA
CDR3 protein: CASSSTGEMTYEQYF; CDR3 DNA: TGTGCCAGCAGCTCGACAGGGGAGATGACCTACGAGCAGTACTTC; J gene: TRBJ2-7; CDR3 length: 15; V gene: TRBV7-2; D gene: TRBD1; clone size: few
CDR3 protein: CASSLIGGLRNEQFF; CDR3 DNA: TGTGCCAGCAGCTTAATTGGAGGGTTGCGCAATGAGCAGTTCTTC; J gene: TRBJ2-1; CDR3 length: 15; V gene: TRBV7-3; D gene: NA; clone size: NA
CDR3 protein: CASSTNYRGEQFF; CDR3 DNA: TGCGCCAGCAGCACGAACTATAGGGGCGAGCAGTTCTTC; J gene: TRBJ2-1; CDR3 length: 13; V gene: TRBV5-1; D gene: NA; clone size: few
CDR3 protein: CASSQVREKLSTDTQYF; CDR3 DNA: TGCGCCAGCAGCCAAGTCCGCGAGAAGTTAAGCACAGATACGCAGTATTTT; J gene: TRBJ2-3; CDR3 length: 17; V gene: TRBV4-3; D gene: NA; clone size: NA
CDR3 protein: CASSQETGLPTDEQYF; CDR3 DNA: TGCGCCAGCAGCCAAGAGACAGGGCTCCCTACTGACGAGCAGTACTTC; J gene: TRBJ2-7; CDR3 length: 16; V gene: TRBV4-3; D gene: TRBD1; clone size: NA
CDR3 protein: CASSSSTDTQYF; CDR3 DNA: TGCGCCAGCAGTTCGAGCACAGATACGCAGTATTTT; J gene: TRBJ2-3; CDR3 length: 12; V gene: TRBV4-1; D gene: NA; clone size: NA
CDR3 protein: CASSKDRATNEKLFF; CDR3 DNA: TGTGCCAGTAGTAAAGACAGGGCAACTAATGAAAAACTGTTTTTT; J gene: TRBJ1-4; CDR3 length: 15; V gene: TRBV19; D gene: TRBD1; clone size: NA
CDR3 protein: CASSLNSGTQPVRSPLHF; CDR3 DNA: TGTGCCAGCAGTTTGAACTCCGGGACTCAGCCGGTCAGGTCACCCCTCCACTTT; J gene: TRBJ1-6; CDR3 length: 18; V gene: TRBV27; D gene: NA; clone size: once
CDR3 protein: CASSQDQGHGLDTQYF; CDR3 DNA: TGTGCCAGCAGCCAAGATCAGGGGCACGGATTAGATACGCAGTATTTT; J gene: TRBJ2-3; CDR3 length: 16; V gene: TRBV4-2; D gene: NA; clone size: NA
CDR3 protein: CASSQVGTGGTHTF; CDR3 DNA: TGCGCCAGCAGCCAAGTGGGGACAGGGGGCACACACACCTTC; J gene: TRBJ1-2; CDR3 length: 14; V gene: TRBV4-3; D gene: TRBD1; clone size: NA
CDR3 protein: CASSSGTRVSGANVLTF; CDR3 DNA: TGTGCCAGCAGCTCCGGTACCAGGGTCTCTGGGGCCAACGTCCTGACTTTC; J gene: TRBJ2-6; CDR3 length: 17; V gene: TRBV7-9; D gene: NA; clone size: NA
CDR3 protein: CASRPLQGRAGELFF; CDR3 DNA: TGTGCCAGCAGGCCGTTACAGGGCAGGGCCGGGGAGCTGTTTTTT; J gene: TRBJ2-2; CDR3 length: 15; V gene: TRBV6-5; D gene: NA; clone size: NA
CDR3 protein: CASSKWGHRSYNSPLHF; CDR3 DNA: TGTGCCAGCAGCAAATGGGGACACCGCTCCTATAATTCACCCCTCCACTTT; J gene: TRBJ1-6; CDR3 length: 17; V gene: TRBV21-1; D gene: NA; clone size: few
CDR3 protein: CASSGGQLLNTEAFF; CDR3 DNA: TGTGCCAGCAGCGGTGGACAGCTACTGAACACTGAAGCTTTCTTT; J gene: TRBJ1-1; CDR3 length: 15; V gene: TRBV5-4; D gene: NA; clone size: NA
CDR3 protein: CASRRRILASPLHF; CDR3 DNA: TGTGCCAGCAGGCGAAGGATCCTAGCTTCACCCCTCCACTTT; J gene: TRBJ1-6; CDR3 length: 14; V gene: TRBV2; D gene: NA; clone size: NA
CDR3 protein: CASSLNPAYRGVRDTIYF; CDR3 DNA: TGCGCCAGCAGCTTGAATCCGGCCTACCGAGGTGTGCGGGACACCATATATTTT; J gene: TRBJ1-3; CDR3 length: 18; V gene: TRBV5-1; D gene: NA; clone size: NA
CDR3 protein: CASSLVGLGAAGNTIYF; CDR3 DNA: TGTGCCAGCAGCTTAGTCGGCCTAGGCGCAGCGGGAAACACCATATATTTT; J gene: TRBJ1-3; CDR3 length: 17; V gene: TRBV7-9; D gene: NA; clone size: NA
CDR3 protein: CASSQEPPQGHLYGYTF; CDR3 DNA: TGTGCCAGCAGCCAAGAACCCCCACAGGGTCACCTCTATGGCTACACCTTC; J gene: TRBJ1-2; CDR3 length: 17; V gene: TRBV14; D gene: NA; clone size: NA